The 14 T cell receptor beta chains below all came from one sample that was sequenced in a study of blood T cell repertoires in COVID-19. Sequencing was performed with immunoSEQ multiplex PCR; in TCRdb, only in-frame clones are kept and a portion is missing. The sample contains roughly 76,000 clones, approximately 88% of which appear only once. Specimen: peripheral blood. The source of these receptors is a man aged 30 to 39 with acute or convalescent COVID-19.

Only one count was recorded for this clone. The V and J genes are TRBV18 and TRBJ2-5; tentative D call: TRBD1 (6 bases). V was pared by 1 base and J by 1 base, with 10 bases between. In germline, CDR1 is KGHSH, CDR2 LQKENI. The CDR3 is made up of 15 amino acids. The DNA of the CDR3 is TGTGCCAGCTCACCACAAGGGACACCCCAAGAGACCCAGTACTTC. The encoded protein is CASSPQGTPQETQYF.

This clone was recorded once. The rearrangement uses TRBV2 and TRBJ2-4, with 7 bases lining up with TRBD2. V dropped 5 bases and J dropped 1; count of bases not matched to a gene: 8. The CDR3 is made up of 16 amino acids. Looked up from germline, CDR1 is SNHLY and CDR2 is FYNNEI. In DNA form, the CDR3 reads TGTGCCAGCAGTCGTCTGGCGGGAGAGGCCAAAAACATTCAGTACTTC. This gives the protein CASSRLAGEAKNIQYF.

The CDR3 loop reads CASTKGGNSYEQYF. The DNA for the CDR3 is TGTGCCAGCACCAAGGGGGGGAACTCCTACGAGCAGTACTTC. The chain uses TRBV11-2 and TRBJ2-7, with a possible D match to TRBD2 (7 bases). Trimming stripped 7 bases from V and 0 bases from J, with 13 bases between. The germline gives CDR1 SGHAT, CDR2 FQNNGV. The CDR3 runs 14 residues. Looking up the rest from reference TRBV11-2 and TRBJ2-7 gives the full variable domain: EAGVAQSPRYKIIEKRQSVAFWCNPISGHATLYWYQQILGQGPKLLIQFQNNGVVDDSQLPKDRFSAERLKGVDSTLKIQPAKLEDSAVYLCASTKGGNSYEQYFGPGTRLTVT.

The chain couples TRBV1 to TRBJ2-5; TRBD2 is the table's D call, not checked against the DNA. TRBV1 is a documented pseudogene. This CDR3 region has 14 residues. The CDR3 nucleotides are TGCACCAGCAGCCTCAGACGGGGGTGGGAGACCCAGTACTTC. It translates to CTSSLRRGWETQYF.

The chain joins TRBV28 to TRBJ1-1; D may be TRBD1 (5 bases). Germline loops: CDR1 MDHEN, CDR2 SYDVKM. V lost 5 bases and J lost 1, with 8 bases in between. The CDR3 is 13 amino acids. DNA for the CDR3: TGTGCCAGCAGTCGACAGACGAACACTGAAGCTTTCTTT. Amino acids: CASSRQTNTEAFF.

This chain uses TRBV15 with TRBJ2-7; D gene unclear. There are 13 residues in the CDR3. V lost 1 base, J lost 0 bases, and 4 bases lay in between. Germline loops: CDR1 LNHNV, CDR2 YYDKDF (reference sequence). The CDR3 DNA reads TGTGCCACCAGCAGAGGGAGCTCCTACGAGCAGTACTTC. It specifies CATSRGSSYEQYF. Variable domain in full (rest from reference TRBV15 and TRBJ2-7): DAMVIQNPRYQVTQFGKPVTLSCSQTLNHNVMYWYQQKSSQAPKLLFHYYDKDFNNEADTPDNFQSRRPNTSFCFLDIRSPGLGDTAMYLCATSRGSSYEQYFGPGTRLTVT.

The gene calls are TRBV7-2 and TRBJ1-1; D is ambiguous. Germline V gene sequence: CDR1 SGHTA, CDR2 FQGNSA. Trimming removed 5 bases from V and 4 bases from J, with 8 bases in between. CDR3 size: 12 residues. DNA of the CDR3: TGTGCCAGCAGCCCTAGTCTCACTGAAGCTTTCTTT. Protein: CASSPSLTEAFF.

The chain links TRBV7-2 to TRBJ2-3; 8 bases agree with TRBD2. This CDR3 has 15 residues. J was trimmed by 6 bases and V by 11 bases; bases with no gene match: 16. In germline, CDR1 is SGHTA, CDR2 FQGNSA. CDR3 in amino acids: CAAHSTGSGSDTQYF. In DNA form, the CDR3 reads TGTGCCGCACACTCGACGGGCAGCGGGAGCGATACGCAGTATTTT.

The V call is TRBV7-8, the J call TRBJ2-1, with no clear D. The germline gives CDR1 SGHVS, CDR2 FQNEAQ. This CDR3 region has 12 residues. Trimming stripped 3 bases from V and 9 bases from J, with 9 bases between. The CDR3: CASSFGLSEQFF. The DNA for the CDR3 is TGTGCCAGCAGCTTCGGTTTGAGTGAGCAGTTCTTC.

The chain uses TRBV5-1 and TRBJ1-1, with D possibly being TRBD1 (5 bases). The CDR3 runs to 14 residues. V was shortened by 1 base and J by 1 base, with 8 bases between the two germline ends. Germline CDR1 reads SGHRS; CDR2 reads YFSETQ. The CDR3 loop reads CASSLTGGNTEAFF. CDR3 nucleotides: TGCGCCAGCAGCTTGACAGGTGGGAACACTGAAGCTTTCTTT.

The rearrangement joins TRBV6-5 to TRBJ2-2; 7 bases match TRBD1. The germline V gene has CDR1 MNHEY and CDR2 SVGAGI. This CDR3 is built from 15 residues. Trimming took 7 bases from V and 6 from J; bases not matched to a gene: 11. As DNA, the CDR3 is TGTGCCAGCATAAGCGGCCAGGGGGATGCCGGGGAGCTGTTTTTT. As protein: CASISGQGDAGELFF.

Judged by abundance, this clone is medium-sized. The chain joins TRBV7-2 to TRBJ2-1, with D possibly matching TRBD2 (5 bases). This CDR3 has 14 residues. Germline loops: CDR1 SGHTA, CDR2 FQGNSA. V was clipped by 0 bases and J by 7 bases, with 10 bases between them. The CDR3 is CASSLAGVSNEQFF. CDR3 bases: TGTGCCAGCAGCTTAGCGGGAGTATCAAATGAGCAGTTCTTC.

V gene TRBV4-2 combines with J gene TRBJ1-4; the match to TRBD1 covers 8 bases. Germline V gene lookup returns CDR1 LGHNA and CDR2 YNFKEQ. This CDR3 comprises 18 residues. With V trimmed by 0 bases and J by 2 bases, 8 bases remained unmatched. The CDR3 sequence: CASSQDVGTGGTNEKLFF. For the CDR3, the DNA is TGTGCCAGCAGCCAAGATGTAGGGACAGGAGGGACTAATGAAAAACTGTTTTTT.

This clone was recorded once. J is TRBJ2-7 and V is TRBV4-1; D might be TRBD1 (6 bases). Germline assignment: CDR1 MGHRA and CDR2 YSYEKL. CDR3 size: 14 residues. V gave up 3 bases and J gave up 1 base, with 10 bases separating them. In nucleotides, the CDR3 is TGCGCCAGCAGCCAGGTACAGGGTTCCTACGAGCAGTACTTC. This translates into CASSQVQGSYEQYF.